The present T cell receptor (beta chain) was sequenced within a study of beta chain features in type 1 diabetes. This clone occurred once. Its antigen remains unknown. Whole-study results and caveats: Type 1 diabetes patients showed a moderate but significant shortening of TCRB CDR3s in all four CD4+ subsets.

This CDR3 has 15 residues. Germline CDR1 reads SGHNT; CDR2 reads YYREEE (reference sequence). Between the trimmed V and J ends, which lost 2 bases and 3 bases, there was a span of 13 bases. Sequencing targeted expressed TCRB transcripts, as all isolated RNA had been reverse transcribed. Repertoires were generated with immunoSEQ multiplex PCR, while TCRdb's copy carries only in-frame clones and drops some. The table has tens of thousands of clones, about 50% seen once; the top ten hold 0.65% to 0.75%. The material sequenced was central memory CD4+ T cells from blood. The chain joins TRBV5-4 to TRBJ2-3, with D tentatively TRBD2 (6 bases). The receptor was isolated from a man aged 25-45 years with type 1 diabetes. The CDR3 is CASSLPAGGTDTQYF. For the CDR3, the DNA is TGTGCCAGCAGCTTACCAGCGGGCGGAACAGATACGCAGTATTTT.